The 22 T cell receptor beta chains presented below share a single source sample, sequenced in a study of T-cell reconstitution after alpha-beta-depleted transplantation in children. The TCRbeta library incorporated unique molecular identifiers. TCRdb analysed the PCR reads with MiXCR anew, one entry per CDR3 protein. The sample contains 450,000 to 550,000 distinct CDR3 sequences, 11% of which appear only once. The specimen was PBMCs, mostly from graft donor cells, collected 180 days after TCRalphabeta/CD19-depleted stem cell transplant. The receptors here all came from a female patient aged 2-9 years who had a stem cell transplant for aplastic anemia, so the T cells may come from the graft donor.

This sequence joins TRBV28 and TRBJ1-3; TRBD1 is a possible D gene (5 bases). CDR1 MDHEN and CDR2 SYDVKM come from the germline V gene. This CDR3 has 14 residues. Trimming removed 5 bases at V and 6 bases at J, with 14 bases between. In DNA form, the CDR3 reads TGTGCCAGCAGTCGCACCGGGGCCAAAAACACCATATATTTT. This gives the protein CASSRTGAKNTIYF.

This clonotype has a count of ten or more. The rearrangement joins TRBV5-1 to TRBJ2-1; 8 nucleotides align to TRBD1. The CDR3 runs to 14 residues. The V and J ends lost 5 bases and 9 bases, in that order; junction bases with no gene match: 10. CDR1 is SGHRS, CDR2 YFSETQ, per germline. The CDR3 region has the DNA TGCGCCAGCAGTGGGGGCAGGGGGCGTTTTGAGCAGTTCTTC. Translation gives CASSGGRGRFEQFF.

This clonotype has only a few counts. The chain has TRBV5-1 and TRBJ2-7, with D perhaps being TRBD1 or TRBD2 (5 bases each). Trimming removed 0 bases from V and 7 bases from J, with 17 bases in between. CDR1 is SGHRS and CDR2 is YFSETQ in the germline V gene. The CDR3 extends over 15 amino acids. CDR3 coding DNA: TGCGCCAGCAGCTTGGCCGGGGCAGGGAGTTGGGAGCAGTACTTC. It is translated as CASSLAGAGSWEQYF.

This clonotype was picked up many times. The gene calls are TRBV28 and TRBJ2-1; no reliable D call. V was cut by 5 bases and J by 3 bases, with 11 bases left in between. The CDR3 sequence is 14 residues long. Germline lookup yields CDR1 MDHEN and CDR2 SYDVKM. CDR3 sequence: CASSVQSVYNEQFF. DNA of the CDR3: TGTGCCAGCAGTGTACAGTCCGTCTACAATGAGCAGTTCTTC.

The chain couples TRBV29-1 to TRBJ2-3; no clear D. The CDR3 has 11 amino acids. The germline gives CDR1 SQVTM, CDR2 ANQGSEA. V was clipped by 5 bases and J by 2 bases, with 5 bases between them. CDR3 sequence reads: CSVYLTDTQYF. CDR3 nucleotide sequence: TGCAGCGTTTATCTCACAGATACGCAGTATTTT.

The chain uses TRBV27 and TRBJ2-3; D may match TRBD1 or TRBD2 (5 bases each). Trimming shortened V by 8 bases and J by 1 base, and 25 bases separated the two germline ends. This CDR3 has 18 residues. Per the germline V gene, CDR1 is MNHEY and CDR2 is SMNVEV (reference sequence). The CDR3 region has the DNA TGTGCCAGCTGCCCGCTACCGGGACCCCGTTGGGGCACAGATACGCAGTATTTT. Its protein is CASCPLPGPRWGTDTQYF.

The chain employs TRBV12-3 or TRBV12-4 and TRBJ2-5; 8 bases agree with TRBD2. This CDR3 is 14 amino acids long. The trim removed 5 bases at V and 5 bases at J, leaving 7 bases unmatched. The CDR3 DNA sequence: TGTGCCAGCAGTCCCGGGAGGGCCAGGGAGACCCAGTACTTC. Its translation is CASSPGRARETQYF.

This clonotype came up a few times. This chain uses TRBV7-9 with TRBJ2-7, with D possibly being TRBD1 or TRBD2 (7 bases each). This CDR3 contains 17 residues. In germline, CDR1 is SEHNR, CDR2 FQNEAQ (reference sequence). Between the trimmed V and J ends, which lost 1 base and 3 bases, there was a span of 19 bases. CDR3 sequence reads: CASSLVQFQGGGYEQYF. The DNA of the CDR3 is TGTGCCAGCAGCTTAGTTCAGTTCCAGGGGGGGGGCTACGAGCAGTACTTC.

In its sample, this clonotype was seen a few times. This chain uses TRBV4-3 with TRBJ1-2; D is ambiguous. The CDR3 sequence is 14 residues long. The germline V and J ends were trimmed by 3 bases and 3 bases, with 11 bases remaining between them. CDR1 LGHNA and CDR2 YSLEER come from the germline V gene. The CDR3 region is CASSQSAWDYGYTF. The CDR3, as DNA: TGCGCCAGCAGCCAGTCTGCGTGGGACTATGGCTACACCTTC.

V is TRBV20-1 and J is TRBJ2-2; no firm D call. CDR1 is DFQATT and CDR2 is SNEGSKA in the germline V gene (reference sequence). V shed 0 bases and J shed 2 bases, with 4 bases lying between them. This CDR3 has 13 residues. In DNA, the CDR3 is TGCAGTGCTAGAGATAGTAACACCGGGGAGCTGTTTTTT. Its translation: CSARDSNTGELFF.

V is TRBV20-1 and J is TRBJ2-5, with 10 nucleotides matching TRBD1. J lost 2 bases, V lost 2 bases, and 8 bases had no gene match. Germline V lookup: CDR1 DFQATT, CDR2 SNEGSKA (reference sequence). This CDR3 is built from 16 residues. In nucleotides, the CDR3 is TGCAGTGCTAGAAAGACAGGGGGCGAATTTCAAGAGACCCAGTACTTC. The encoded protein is CSARKTGGEFQETQYF.

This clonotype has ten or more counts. CDR3 sequence: CSARGPIRDTEAFF. The CDR3 coding sequence is TGCAGTGCTAGAGGACCGATTAGGGACACTGAAGCTTTCTTT. The rearrangement joins TRBV20-1 to TRBJ1-1; D uncertain. CDR3 length: 14 amino acids. The V end was cut by 1 base, the J end by 3 bases, with 12 bases between. Per germline, CDR1 DFQATT and CDR2 SNEGSKA (reference sequence).

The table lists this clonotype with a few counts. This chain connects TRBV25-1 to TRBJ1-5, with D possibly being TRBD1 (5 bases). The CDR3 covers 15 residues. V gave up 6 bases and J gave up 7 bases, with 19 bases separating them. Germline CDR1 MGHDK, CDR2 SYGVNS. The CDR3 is CASSEGEGPGQPQHF. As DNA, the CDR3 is TGTGCCAGCAGCGAAGGGGAGGGCCCGGGGCAGCCCCAGCATTTT.

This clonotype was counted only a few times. CDR3 region: CSAGGTSGRNYNEQFF. The CDR3 coding sequence is TGCAGTGCTGGAGGGACTAGCGGGAGGAACTACAATGAGCAGTTCTTC. The chain recombines TRBV20-1 with TRBJ2-1; TRBD2 agrees at 15 bases. Germline assignment: CDR1 DFQATT and CDR2 SNEGSKA (reference sequence). The CDR3 has 16 residues. Trimming cost V 5 bases and J 3 bases; bases outside gene matches: 5.

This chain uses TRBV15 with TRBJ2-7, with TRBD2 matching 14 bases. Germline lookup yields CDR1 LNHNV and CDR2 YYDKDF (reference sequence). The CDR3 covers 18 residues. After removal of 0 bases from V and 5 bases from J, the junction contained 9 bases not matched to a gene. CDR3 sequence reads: CATSRDWEGTSGRDEQYF. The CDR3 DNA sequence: TGTGCCACCAGCAGAGATTGGGAGGGGACTAGCGGGAGAGACGAGCAGTACTTC.

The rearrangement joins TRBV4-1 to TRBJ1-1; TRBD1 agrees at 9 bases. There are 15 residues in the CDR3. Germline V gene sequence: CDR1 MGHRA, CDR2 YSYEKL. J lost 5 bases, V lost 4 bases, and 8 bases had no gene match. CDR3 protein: CASSPTEDRGTEAFF. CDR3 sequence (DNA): TGCGCCAGCAGCCCCACCGAAGACAGGGGGACTGAAGCTTTCTTT.

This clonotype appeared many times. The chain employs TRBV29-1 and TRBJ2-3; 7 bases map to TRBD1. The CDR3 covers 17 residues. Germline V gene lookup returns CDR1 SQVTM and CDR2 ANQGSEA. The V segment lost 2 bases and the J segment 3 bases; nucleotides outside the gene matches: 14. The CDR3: CSVERLQGEGQTDTQYF. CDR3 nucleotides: TGCAGCGTTGAAAGGTTGCAGGGGGAAGGTCAGACAGATACGCAGTATTTT.

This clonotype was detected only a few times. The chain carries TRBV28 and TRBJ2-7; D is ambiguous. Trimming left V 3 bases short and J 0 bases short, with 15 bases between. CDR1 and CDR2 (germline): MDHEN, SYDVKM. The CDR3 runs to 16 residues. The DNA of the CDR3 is TGTGCCAGCAGTTTGTCCATCCTCCCAGTCTCCTACGAGCAGTACTTC. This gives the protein CASSLSILPVSYEQYF.

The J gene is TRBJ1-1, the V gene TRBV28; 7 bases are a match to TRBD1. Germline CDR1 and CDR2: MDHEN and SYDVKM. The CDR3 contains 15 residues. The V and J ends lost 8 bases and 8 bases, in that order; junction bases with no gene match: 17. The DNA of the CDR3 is TGTGCCAGCGAGAACCTGGGAACAGGGGCCCTAGAAGCTTTCTTT. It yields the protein CASENLGTGALEAFF.

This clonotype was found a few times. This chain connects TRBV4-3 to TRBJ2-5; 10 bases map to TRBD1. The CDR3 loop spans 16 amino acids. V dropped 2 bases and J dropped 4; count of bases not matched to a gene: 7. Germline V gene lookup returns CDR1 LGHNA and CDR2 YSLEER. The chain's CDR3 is CASSQQDRGIVETQYF. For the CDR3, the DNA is TGCGCCAGCAGCCAACAGGACAGGGGGATAGTAGAGACCCAGTACTTC.

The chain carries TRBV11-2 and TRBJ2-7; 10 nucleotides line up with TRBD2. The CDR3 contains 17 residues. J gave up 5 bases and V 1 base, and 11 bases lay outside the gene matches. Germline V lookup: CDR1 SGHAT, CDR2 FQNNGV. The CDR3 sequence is CASSLVPSGRRSDEQYV. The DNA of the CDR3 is TGTGCCAGCAGCTTAGTCCCTAGCGGGAGAAGGAGCGACGAGCAGTACGTC.

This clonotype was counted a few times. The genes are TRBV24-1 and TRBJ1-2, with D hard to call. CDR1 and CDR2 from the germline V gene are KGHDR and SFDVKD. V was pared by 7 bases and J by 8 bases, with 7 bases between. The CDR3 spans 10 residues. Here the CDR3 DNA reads TGTGCCACCAGAGGAGGAGGCTACACCTTC. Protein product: CATRGGGYTF.